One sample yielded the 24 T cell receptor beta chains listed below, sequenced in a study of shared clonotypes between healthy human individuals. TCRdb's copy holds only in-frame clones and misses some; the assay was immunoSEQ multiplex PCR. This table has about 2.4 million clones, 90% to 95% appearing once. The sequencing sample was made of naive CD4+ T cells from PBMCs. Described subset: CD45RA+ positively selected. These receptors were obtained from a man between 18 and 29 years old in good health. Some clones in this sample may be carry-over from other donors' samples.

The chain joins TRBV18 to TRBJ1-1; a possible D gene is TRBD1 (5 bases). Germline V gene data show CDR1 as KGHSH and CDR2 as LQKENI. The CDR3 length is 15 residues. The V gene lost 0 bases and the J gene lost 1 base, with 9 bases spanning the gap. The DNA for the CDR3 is TGTGCCAGCTCACCACCGGGACGGCCGAACACTGAAGCTTTCTTT. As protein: CASSPPGRPNTEAFF.

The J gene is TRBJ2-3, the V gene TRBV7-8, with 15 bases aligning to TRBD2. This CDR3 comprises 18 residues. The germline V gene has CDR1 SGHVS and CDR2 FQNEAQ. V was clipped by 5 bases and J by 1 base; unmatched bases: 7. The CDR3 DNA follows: TGTGCCAGCAGCCCCGGACTAGCGGGAGGGCGGGGCACAGATACGCAGTATTTT. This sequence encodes CASSPGLAGGRGTDTQYF.

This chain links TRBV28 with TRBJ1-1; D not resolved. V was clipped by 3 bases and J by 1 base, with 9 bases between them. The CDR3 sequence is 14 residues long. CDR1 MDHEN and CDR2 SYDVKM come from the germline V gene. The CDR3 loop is CASSFPAGNTEAFF. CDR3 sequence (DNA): TGTGCCAGCAGTTTCCCGGCGGGGAACACTGAAGCTTTCTTT.

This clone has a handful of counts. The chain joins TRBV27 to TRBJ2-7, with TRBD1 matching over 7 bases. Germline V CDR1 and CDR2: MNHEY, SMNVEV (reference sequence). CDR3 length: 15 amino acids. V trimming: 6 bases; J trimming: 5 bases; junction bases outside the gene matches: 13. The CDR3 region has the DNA TGTGCCAGCAGATCCGGAAACGACAGGGAAGACGAGCAGTACTTC. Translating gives CASRSGNDREDEQYF.

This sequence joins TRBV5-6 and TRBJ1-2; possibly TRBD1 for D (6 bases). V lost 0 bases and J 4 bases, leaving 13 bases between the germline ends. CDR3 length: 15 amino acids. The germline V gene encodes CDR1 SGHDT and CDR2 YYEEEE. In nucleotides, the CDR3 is TGTGCCAGCAGCTTGGCCGGGACAACGGGCTATGGCTACACCTTC. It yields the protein CASSLAGTTGYGYTF.

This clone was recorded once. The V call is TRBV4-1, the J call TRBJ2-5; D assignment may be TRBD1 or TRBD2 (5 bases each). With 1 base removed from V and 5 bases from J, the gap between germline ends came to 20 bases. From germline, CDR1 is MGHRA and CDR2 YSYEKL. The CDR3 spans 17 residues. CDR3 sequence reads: CASSQVAGWDGKETQYF. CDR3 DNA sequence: TGCGCCAGCAGCCAAGTAGCAGGCTGGGACGGAAAGGAGACCCAGTACTTC.

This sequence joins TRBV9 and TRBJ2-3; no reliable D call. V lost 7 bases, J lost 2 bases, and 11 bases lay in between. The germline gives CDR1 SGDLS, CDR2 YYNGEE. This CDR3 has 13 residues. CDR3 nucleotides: TGTGCCAGCGGGGTAGCAGCCACAGATACGCAGTATTTT. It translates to CASGVAATDTQYF.

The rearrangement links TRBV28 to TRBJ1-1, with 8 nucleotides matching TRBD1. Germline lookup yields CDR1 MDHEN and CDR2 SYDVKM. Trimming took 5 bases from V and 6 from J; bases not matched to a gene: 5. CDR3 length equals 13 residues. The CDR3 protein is CASSLDRGPEAFF. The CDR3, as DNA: TGTGCCAGCAGTCTCGACAGGGGCCCTGAAGCTTTCTTT. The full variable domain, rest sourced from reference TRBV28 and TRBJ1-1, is DVKVTQSSRYLVKRTGEKVFLECVQDMDHENMFWYRQDPGLGLRLIYFSYDVKMKEKGDIPEGYSVSREKKERFSLILESASTNQTSMYLCASSLDRGPEAFFGQGTRLTVV.

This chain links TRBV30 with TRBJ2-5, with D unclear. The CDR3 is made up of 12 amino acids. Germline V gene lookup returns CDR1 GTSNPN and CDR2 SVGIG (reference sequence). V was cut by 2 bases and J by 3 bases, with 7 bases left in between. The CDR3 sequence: CAWSWLKETQYF. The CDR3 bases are TGTGCCTGGAGTTGGTTGAAAGAGACCCAGTACTTC.

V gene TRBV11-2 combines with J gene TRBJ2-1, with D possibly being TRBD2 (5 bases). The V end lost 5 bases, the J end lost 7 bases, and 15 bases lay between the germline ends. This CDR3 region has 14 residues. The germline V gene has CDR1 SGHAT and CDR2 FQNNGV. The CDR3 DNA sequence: TGTGCCAGCAGCAACCCGAGGGCAGGTAATGAGCAGTTCTTC. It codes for CASSNPRAGNEQFF.

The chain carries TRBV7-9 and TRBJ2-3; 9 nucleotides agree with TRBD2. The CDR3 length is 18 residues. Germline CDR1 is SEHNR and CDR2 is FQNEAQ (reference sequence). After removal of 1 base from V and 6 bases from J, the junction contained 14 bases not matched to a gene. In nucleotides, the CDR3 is TGTGCCAGCAGCTTAGGACTCGGGGTAGCGGGAGTCCGGGATACGCAGTATTTT. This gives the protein CASSLGLGVAGVRDTQYF. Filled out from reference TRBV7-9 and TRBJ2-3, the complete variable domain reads DTGVSQNPRHKITKRGQNVTFRCDPISEHNRLYWYRQTLGQGPEFLTYFQNEAQLEKSRLLSDRFSAERPKGSFSTLEIQRTEQGDSAMYLCASSLGLGVAGVRDTQYFGPGTRLTVL.

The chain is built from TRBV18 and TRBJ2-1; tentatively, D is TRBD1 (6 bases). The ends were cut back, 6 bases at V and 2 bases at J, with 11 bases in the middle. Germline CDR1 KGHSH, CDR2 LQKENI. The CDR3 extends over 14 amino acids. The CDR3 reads CASSGTRAYNEQFF. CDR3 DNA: TGTGCCAGCTCCGGGACAAGGGCCTACAATGAGCAGTTCTTC.

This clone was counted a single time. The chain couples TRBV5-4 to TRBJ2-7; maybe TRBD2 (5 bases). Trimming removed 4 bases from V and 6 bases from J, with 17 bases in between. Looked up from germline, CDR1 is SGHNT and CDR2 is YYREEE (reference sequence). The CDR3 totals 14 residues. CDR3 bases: TGTGCCAGCAGCCAAGAGACGGGGTCCCGCGAGCAGTACTTC. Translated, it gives CASSQETGSREQYF.

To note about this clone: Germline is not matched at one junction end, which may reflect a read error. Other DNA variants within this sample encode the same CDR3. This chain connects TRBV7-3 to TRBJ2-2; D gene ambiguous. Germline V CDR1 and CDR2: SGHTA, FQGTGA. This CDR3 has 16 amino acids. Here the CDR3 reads CASSLIGPGNTGELFF. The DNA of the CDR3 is TGTGCCAGCAGTTTAATTGGGCCGGGGAACACCGGGGAGCTGTTTTTT.

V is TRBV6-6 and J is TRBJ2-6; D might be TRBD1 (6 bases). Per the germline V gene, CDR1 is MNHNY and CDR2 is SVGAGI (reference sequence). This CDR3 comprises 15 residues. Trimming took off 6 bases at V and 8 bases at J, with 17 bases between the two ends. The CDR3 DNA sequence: TGTGCCAGCAGCCCCAGACAGGCTATGTCCAACGTCCTGACTTTC. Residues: CASSPRQAMSNVLTF.

The CDR3 region is CASTWTRGNTGELFF. As DNA, the CDR3 is TGTGCCAGCACTTGGACTAGGGGGAACACCGGGGAGCTGTTTTTT. The chain combines TRBV27 with TRBJ2-2, with TRBD2 matching over 7 bases. Trimming cost V 7 bases and J 1 base; bases outside gene matches: 6. The length of the CDR3 is 15 residues. The germline CDR1 and CDR2 sequences are MNHEY and SMNVEV (reference sequence).

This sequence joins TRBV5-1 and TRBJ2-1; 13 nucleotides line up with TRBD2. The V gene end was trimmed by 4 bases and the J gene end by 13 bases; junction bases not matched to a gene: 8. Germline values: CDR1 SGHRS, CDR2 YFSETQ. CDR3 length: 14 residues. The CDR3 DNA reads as TGCGCCAGCAGCCTCGGGACTAGCGGGATAGAACAGTTCTTC. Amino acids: CASSLGTSGIEQFF.

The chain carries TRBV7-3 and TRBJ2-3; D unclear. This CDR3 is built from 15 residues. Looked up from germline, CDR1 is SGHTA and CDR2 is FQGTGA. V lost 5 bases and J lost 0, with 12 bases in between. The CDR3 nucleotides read TGTGCCAGCAGCACATTTGGTGGAAGCACAGATACGCAGTATTTT. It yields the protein CASSTFGGSTDTQYF.

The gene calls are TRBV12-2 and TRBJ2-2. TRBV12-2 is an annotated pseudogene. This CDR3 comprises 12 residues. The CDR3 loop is CASRYVTGELFF. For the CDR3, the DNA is TGTGCAAGTCGTTACGTCACCGGGGAGCTGTTTTTT.

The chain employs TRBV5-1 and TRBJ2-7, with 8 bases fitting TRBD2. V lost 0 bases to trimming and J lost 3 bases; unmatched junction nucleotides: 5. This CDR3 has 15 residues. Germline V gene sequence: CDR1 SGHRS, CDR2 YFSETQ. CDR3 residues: CASSLEPSGYYEQYF. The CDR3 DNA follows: TGCGCCAGCAGCTTGGAGCCTAGCGGGTACTACGAGCAGTACTTC.

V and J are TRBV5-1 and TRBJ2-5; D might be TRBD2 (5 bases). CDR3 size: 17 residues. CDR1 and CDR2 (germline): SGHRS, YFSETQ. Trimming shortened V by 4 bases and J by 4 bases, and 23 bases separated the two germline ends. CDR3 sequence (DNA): TGCGCCAGCAGCATTGGATTGTGGGAGTCGCGTCGAGAGACCCAGTACTTC. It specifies CASSIGLWESRRETQYF. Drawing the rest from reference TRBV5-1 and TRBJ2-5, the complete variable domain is KAGVTQTPRYLIKTRGQQVTLSCSPISGHRSVSWYQQTPGQGLQFLFEYFSETQRNKGNFPGRFSGRQFSNSRSEMNVSTLELGDSALYLCASSIGLWESRRETQYFGPGTRLLVL.

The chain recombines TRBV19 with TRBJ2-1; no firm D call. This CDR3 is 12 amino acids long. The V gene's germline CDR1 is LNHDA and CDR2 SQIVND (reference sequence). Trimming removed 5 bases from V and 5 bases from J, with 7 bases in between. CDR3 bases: TGTGCCAGTAGTCCGGAGCACAATGAGCAGTTCTTC. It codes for CASSPEHNEQFF.

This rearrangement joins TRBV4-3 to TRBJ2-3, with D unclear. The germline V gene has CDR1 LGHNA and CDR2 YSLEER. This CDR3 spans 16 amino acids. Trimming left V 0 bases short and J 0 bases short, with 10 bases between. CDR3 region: CASSQDPAISTDTQYF. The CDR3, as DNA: TGCGCCAGCAGCCAAGACCCAGCGATTAGCACAGATACGCAGTATTTT.

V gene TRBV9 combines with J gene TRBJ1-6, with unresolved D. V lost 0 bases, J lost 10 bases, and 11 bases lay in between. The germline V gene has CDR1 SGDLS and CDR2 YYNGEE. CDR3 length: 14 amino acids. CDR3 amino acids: CASSVGPPGSPLHF. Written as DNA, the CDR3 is TGTGCCAGCAGCGTAGGCCCACCCGGGTCACCCCTCCACTTT.